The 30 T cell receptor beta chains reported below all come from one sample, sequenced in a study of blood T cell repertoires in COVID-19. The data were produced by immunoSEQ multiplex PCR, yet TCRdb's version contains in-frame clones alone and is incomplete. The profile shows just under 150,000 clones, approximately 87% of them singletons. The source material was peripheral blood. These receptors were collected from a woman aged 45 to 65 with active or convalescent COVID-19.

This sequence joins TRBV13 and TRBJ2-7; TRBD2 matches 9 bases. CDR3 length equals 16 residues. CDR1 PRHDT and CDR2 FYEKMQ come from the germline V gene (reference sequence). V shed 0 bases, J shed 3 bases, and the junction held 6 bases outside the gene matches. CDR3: CASSLGSREGGYEQYF. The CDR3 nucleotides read TGTGCCAGCAGCTTAGGATCGCGGGAGGGCGGCTACGAGCAGTACTTC.

The CDR3 nucleotides read TGTGCCAGCACTTCTACCCCCGCGGGAGTGGGCTACAATGAGCAGTTCTTC. This gives the protein CASTSTPAGVGYNEQFF. V is TRBV27 and J is TRBJ2-1, with 7 bases matching TRBD2. V was clipped by 7 bases and J by 3 bases; unmatched bases: 15. There are 17 residues in the CDR3. Per germline, CDR1 MNHEY and CDR2 SMNVEV (reference sequence).

DNA of the CDR3: TGCAGCGGACAAGCGGGGGGGCGCGAGACCCAGTACTTC. This gives the protein CSGQAGGRETQYF. The J gene is TRBJ2-5, the V gene TRBV29-1, with TRBD2 matching over 10 bases. Losses at the gene ends were 7 bases for V and 5 bases for J; bases not matched to a gene: 7. Germline CDR1 is SQVTM and CDR2 is ANQGSEA. The CDR3 totals 13 residues.

The CDR3 DNA reads TGTGCCAGCAGTTCCCCCGGGACAGGAAAACCTGAAGCTTTCTTT. Amino acid sequence: CASSSPGTGKPEAFF. The gene calls are TRBV6-2 or TRBV6-3 and TRBJ1-1, with 8 bases that match TRBD1. This CDR3 comprises 15 residues. Germline CDR1 and CDR2: MNHEY and SVGEGT. J gave up 6 bases and V 4 bases, and 10 bases lay outside the gene matches.

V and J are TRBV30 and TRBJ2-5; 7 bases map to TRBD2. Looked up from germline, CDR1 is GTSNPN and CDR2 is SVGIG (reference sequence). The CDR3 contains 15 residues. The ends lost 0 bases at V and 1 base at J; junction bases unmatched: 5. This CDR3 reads CAWSVLLAPQETQYF. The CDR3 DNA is TGTGCCTGGAGTGTACTACTAGCGCCCCAAGAGACCCAGTACTTC.

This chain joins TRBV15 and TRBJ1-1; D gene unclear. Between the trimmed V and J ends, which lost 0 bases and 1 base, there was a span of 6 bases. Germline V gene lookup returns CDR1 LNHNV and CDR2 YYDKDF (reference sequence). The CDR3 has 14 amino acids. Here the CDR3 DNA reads TGTGCCACCAGCAGAGAAATAGCGAACACTGAAGCTTTCTTT. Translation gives CATSREIANTEAFF.

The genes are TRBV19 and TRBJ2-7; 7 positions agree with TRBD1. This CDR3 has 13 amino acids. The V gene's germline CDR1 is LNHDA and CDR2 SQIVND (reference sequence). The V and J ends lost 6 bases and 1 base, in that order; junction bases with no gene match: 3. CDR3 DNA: TGTGCCAGTAGAGTGACAGGGTCCTACGAGCAGTACTTC. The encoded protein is CASRVTGSYEQYF.

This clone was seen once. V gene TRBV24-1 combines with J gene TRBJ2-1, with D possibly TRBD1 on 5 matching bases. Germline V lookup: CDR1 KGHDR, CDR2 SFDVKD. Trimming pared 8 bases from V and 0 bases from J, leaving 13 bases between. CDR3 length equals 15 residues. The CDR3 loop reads CATTDKESSYNEQFF. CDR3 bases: TGTGCCACCACGGACAAGGAAAGCTCCTACAATGAGCAGTTCTTC.

The CDR3 is CASLGLAYTDTQYF. The CDR3 nucleotides read TGTGCCAGCCTAGGACTAGCCTACACAGATACGCAGTATTTT. The chain combines TRBV2 with TRBJ2-3; 8 bases line up with TRBD2. The CDR3 is 14 residues long. Losses at the gene ends were 8 bases for V and 2 bases for J; bases not matched to a gene: 6. Germline CDR1 SNHLY, CDR2 FYNNEI.

The CDR3 sequence: CASSPLAGYNEQFF. The CDR3 DNA follows: TGTGCCAGCAGCCCTTTAGCGGGGTACAATGAGCAGTTCTTC. This chain links TRBV25-1 with TRBJ2-1; 8 nucleotides align to TRBD2. Germline-derived CDR1 and CDR2 are MGHDK and SYGVNS. The CDR3 runs 14 residues. Trimming cost V 6 bases and J 4 bases; bases outside gene matches: 5.

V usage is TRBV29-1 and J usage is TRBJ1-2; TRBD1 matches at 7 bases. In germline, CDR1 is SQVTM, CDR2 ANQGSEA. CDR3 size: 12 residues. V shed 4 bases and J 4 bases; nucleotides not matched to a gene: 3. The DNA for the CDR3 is TGCAGCGTTGCGGGACAGACCTATGGCTACACCTTC. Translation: CSVAGQTYGYTF. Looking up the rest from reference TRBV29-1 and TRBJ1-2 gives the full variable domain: SAVISQKPSRDICQRGTSLTIQCQVDSQVTMMFWYRQQPGQSLTLIATANQGSEATYESGFVIDKFPISRPNLTFSTLTVSNMSPEDSSIYLCSVAGQTYGYTFGSGTRLTVV.

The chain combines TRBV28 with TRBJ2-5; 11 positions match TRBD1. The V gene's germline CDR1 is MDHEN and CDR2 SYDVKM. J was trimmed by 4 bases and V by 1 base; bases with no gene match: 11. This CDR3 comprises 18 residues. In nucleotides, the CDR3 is TGTGCCAGCAGTTTATTTCGTACGGGACAGGGGGTTGGAGAGACCCAGTACTTC. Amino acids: CASSLFRTGQGVGETQYF.

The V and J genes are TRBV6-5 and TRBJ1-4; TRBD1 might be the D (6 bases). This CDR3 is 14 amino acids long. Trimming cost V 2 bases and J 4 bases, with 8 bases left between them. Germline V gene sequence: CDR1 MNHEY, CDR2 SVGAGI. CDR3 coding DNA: TGTGCCAGCAGTTACGGGACACTTAATGAAAAACTGTTTTTT. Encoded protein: CASSYGTLNEKLFF.

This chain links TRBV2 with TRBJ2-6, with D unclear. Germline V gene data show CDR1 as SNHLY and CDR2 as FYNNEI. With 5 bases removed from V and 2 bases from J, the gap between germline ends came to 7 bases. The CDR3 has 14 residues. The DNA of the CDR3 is TGTGCCAGCAGTCCGGTTGCTGGGGCCAACGTCCTGACTTTC. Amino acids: CASSPVAGANVLTF.

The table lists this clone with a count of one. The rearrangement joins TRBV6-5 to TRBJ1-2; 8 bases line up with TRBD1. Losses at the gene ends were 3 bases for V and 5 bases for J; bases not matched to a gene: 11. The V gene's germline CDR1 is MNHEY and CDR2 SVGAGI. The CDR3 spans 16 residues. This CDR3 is CASSYRAGQGGYGYTF. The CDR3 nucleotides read TGTGCCAGCAGTTATCGAGCCGGACAGGGAGGGTATGGCTACACCTTC.

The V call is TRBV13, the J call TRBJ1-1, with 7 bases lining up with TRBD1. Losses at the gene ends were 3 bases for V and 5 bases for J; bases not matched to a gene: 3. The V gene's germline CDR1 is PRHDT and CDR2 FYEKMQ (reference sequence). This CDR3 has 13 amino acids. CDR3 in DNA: TGTGCCAGCAGCTTGTTCAGGGGGACTGAAGCTTTCTTT. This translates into CASSLFRGTEAFF.

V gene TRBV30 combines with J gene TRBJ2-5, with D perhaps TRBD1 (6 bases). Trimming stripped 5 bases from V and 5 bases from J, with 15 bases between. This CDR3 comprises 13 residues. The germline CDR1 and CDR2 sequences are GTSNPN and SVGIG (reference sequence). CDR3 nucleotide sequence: TGTGCCTGGGTTACGGACAGTCGGGAGACCCAGTACTTC. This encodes CAWVTDSRETQYF.

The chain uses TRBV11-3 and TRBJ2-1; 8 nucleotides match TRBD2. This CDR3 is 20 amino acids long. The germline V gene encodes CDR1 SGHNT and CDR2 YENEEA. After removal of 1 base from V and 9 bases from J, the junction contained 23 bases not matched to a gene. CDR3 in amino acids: CASSLGLPESFRGGPIEQFF. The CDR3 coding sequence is TGTGCCAGCAGCTTAGGACTCCCGGAGTCGTTCCGGGGGGGCCCAATTGAGCAGTTCTTC.

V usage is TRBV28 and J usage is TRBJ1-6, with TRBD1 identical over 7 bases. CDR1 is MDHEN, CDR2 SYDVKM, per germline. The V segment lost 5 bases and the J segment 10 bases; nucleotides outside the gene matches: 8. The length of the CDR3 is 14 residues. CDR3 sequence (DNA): TGTGCCAGCAGTCCAGGGGGATCAGGATCACCCCTCCACTTT. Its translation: CASSPGGSGSPLHF.

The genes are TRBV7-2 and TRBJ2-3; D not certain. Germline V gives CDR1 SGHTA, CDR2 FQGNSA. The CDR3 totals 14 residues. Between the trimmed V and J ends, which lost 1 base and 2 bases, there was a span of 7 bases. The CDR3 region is CASSLGGVTDTQYF. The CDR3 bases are TGTGCCAGCAGCTTAGGCGGAGTCACAGATACGCAGTATTTT.

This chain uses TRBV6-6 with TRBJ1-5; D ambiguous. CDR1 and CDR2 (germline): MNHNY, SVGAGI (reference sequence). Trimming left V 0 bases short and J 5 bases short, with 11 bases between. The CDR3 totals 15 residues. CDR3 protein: CASSYSRPADQPQHF. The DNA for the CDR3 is TGTGCCAGCAGTTACTCCCGACCCGCGGATCAGCCCCAGCATTTT.

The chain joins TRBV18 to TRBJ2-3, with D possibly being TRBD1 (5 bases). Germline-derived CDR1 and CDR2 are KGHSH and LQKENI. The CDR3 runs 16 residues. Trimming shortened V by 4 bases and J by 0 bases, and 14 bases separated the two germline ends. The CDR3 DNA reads TGTGCCAGCTCACTTCGACAGAAGTATAGCACAGATACGCAGTATTTT. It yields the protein CASSLRQKYSTDTQYF.

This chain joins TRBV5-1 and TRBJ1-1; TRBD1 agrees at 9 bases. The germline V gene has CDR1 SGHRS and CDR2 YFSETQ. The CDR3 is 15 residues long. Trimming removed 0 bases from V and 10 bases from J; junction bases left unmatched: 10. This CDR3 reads CASSLETGGRVGAFF. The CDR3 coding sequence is TGCGCCAGCAGCTTGGAGACAGGGGGACGGGTGGGAGCTTTCTTT.

In DNA, the CDR3 is TGTGCCAGCAGCTTATATGTCGGGGATCGACAAGAGACCCAGTACTTC. Translating gives CASSLYVGDRQETQYF. The rearrangement links TRBV7-2 to TRBJ2-5; TRBD2 is a possible D gene (5 bases). Trimming took 2 bases from V and 2 from J, leaving 15 bases between them. The CDR3 runs to 16 residues. From germline, CDR1 is SGHTA and CDR2 FQGNSA.

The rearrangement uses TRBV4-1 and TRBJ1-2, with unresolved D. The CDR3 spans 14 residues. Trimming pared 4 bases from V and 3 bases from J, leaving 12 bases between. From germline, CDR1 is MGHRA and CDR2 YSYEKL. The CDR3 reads CASSRSQLHYGYTF. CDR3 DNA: TGCGCCAGCAGCCGGTCACAGCTCCACTATGGCTACACCTTC.

CDR3 in DNA: TGCGCCAGCAGCCAAGATAGAGTAGGGGGAACGAACACCGGGGAGCTGTTTTTT. Its protein is CASSQDRVGGTNTGELFF. V is TRBV4-1 and J is TRBJ2-2; D is perhaps TRBD1 (6 bases). Trimming removed 0 bases at V and 0 bases at J, with 14 bases between. There are 18 residues in the CDR3. Per germline, CDR1 MGHRA and CDR2 YSYEKL.

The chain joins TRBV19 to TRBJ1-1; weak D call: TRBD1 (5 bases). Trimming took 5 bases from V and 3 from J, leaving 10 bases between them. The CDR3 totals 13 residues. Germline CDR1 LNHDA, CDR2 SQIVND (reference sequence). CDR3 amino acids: CASSSSRDTEAFF. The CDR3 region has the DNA TGTGCCAGTAGTTCCAGCAGGGACACTGAAGCTTTCTTT.

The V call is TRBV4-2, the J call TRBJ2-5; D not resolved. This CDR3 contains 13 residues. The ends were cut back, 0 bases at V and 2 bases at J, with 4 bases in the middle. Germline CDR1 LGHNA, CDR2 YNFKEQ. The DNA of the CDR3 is TGTGCCAGCAGCCAAGATCAGCAAGAGACCCAGTACTTC. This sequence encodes CASSQDQQETQYF.

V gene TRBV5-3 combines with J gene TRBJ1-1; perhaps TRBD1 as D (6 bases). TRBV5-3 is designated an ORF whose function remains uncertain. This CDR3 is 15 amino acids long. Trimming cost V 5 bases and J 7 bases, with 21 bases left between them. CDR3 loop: CARSLRSTGRLEAFF. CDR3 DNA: TGTGCCAGAAGTCTGCGATCGACAGGACGACTTGAAGCTTTCTTT.

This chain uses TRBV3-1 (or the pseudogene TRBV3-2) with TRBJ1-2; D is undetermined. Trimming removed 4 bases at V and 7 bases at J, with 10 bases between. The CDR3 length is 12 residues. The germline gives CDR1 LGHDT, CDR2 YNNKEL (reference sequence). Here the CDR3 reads CASSPYSGGYTF. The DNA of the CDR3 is TGTGCCAGCAGCCCCTATTCAGGTGGCTACACCTTC.